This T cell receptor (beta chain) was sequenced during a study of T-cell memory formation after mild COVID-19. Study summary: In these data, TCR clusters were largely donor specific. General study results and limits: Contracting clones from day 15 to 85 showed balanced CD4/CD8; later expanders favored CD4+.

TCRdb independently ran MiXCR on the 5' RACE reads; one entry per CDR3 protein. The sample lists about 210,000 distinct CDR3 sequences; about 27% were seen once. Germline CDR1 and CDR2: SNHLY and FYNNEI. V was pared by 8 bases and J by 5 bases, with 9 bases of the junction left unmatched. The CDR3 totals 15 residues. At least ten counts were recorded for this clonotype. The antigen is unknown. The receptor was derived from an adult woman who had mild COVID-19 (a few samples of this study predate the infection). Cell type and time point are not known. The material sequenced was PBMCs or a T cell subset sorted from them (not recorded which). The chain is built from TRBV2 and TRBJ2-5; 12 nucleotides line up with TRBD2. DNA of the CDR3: TGTGCCAGCTTCCCTAGCGGGGGGGCAGCGGAGACCCAGTACTTC. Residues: CASFPSGGAAETQYF.